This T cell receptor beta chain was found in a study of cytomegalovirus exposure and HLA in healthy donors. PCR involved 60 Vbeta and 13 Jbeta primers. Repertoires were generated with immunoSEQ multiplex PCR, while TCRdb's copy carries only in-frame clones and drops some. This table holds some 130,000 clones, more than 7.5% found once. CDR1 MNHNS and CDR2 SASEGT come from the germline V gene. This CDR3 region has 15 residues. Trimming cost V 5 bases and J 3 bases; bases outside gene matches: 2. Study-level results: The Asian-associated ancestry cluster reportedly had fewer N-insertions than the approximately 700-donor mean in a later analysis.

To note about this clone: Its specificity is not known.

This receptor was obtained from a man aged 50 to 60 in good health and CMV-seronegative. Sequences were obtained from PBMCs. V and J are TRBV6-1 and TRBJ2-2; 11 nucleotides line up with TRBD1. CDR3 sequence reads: CASSQDRGHTGELFF. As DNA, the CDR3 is TGTGCCAGCAGTCAGGACAGGGGGCACACCGGGGAGCTGTTTTTT.